The present TCR beta chain was sequenced within a study of low-dose radiotherapy and immunotherapy resistance in tumors. Primers targeting TRAV and TRBV primed first-strand cDNA, covering alpha and beta chains. The authors ran about 18 PCR cycles to amplify TCRs with a constant-region primer and V-primer adapter. TCRdb reprocessed the reads via MiXCR and lists one record per CDR3 protein. The table has around 68,000 distinct CDR3 sequences, around a quarter seen once. This clonotype came up many times. V lost 0 bases and J lost 1, with 7 bases in between. CDR1 and CDR2 (germline): SGHRS, YFSETQ. This CDR3 is built from 15 residues. Indicated time point: before trial treatment.

The sequencing here drew on PBMCs, taken before treatment. The clonotype originates from a male donor with rectosigmoid adenocarcinoma. J is TRBJ2-2 and V is TRBV5-1; unclear D gene. CDR3 in amino acids: CASSLGHQNTGELFF. CDR3 bases: TGCGCCAGCAGCTTGGGGCACCAGAACACCGGGGAGCTGTTTTTT. Full variable domain (remainder filled in from reference TRBV5-1 and TRBJ2-2): KAGVTQTPRYLIKTRGQQVTLSCSPISGHRSVSWYQQTPGQGLQFLFEYFSETQRNKGNFPGRFSGRQFSNSRSEMNVSTLELGDSALYLCASSLGHQNTGELFFGEGSRLTVL.